These T cell receptor beta chains were read from a single sample in a study of cytomegalovirus exposure and HLA in healthy donors. Libraries were prepared by immunoSEQ multiplex PCR; TCRdb keeps only in-frame clonotypes and omits some of them. The repertoire consists of roughly 160,000 clones, with 65% to 85% occurring once and the leading ten covering around 1.5%. Sequenced sample: PBMCs. These receptor sequences come from a man between 60 and 75 years old in good health and CMV-seronegative. Each CDR3 is given with its conserved first and last residue. D genes are given only for firm matches. The size entry is marked missing in some rows and otherwise reads once, few, many or a size class.

>-|TRBV4-3|TRBJ2-1|-
TGCGCCAGCAGCCAAGGCCCCTACTCCTACAATGAGCAGTTCTTC
CASSQGPYSYNEQFF
>TRBD2|TRBV6-1|TRBJ2-7|-
TGTGCCAGCACCTACGGGGGGACTAACTCCTACGAGCAGTACTTC
CASTYGGTNSYEQYF
>TRBD2|TRBV15|TRBJ2-1|few
TGTGCCACCAGCACCCCGGGGGGGGGATTAAGCTCCTACAATGAGCAGTTCTTC
CATSTPGGGLSSYNEQFF
>-|TRBV12-5|TRBJ2-2|-
TGTGCTAGTCGCTCGGGTTCCGACACCGGGGAGCTGTTTTTT
CASRSGSDTGELFF
>-|TRBV30|TRBJ1-2|few
TGTGCCTGGAGTGTACGAACTACGGGGGGCTACACCTTC
CAWSVRTTGGYTF
>-|TRBV6-1|TRBJ2-5|-
TGTGCCAGCCGAGCCAGTCAGGGAAGCCAAGAGACCCAGTACTTC
CASRASQGSQETQYF
>-|TRBV4-1|TRBJ2-4|-
TGCGCCAGCAGCCGAATGTCGCCGTCAGGGCTAGCCAAAAACATTCAGTACTTC
CASSRMSPSGLAKNIQYF
>-|TRBV29-1|TRBJ2-4|-
TGCAGCGTTGTTGAGGGAAACATTCAGTACTTC
CSVVEGNIQYF
>-|TRBV4-1|TRBJ1-3|many
TGCGCCAGCAGCCAAGGTCCAGGGACAACCTCTGGAAACACCATATATTTT
CASSQGPGTTSGNTIYF
>-|TRBV25-1|TRBJ2-7|-
TGTGCCAGCAGTTTCCAGGGGTCTATCCACGAGCAGTACTTC
CASSFQGSIHEQYF
>-|TRBV7-9|TRBJ1-1|-
TGTGCCAGCAGAGGGGCAGGGTTGAACACTGAAGCTTTCTTT
CASRGAGLNTEAFF
>TRBD1|TRBV7-2|TRBJ1-2|-
TGTGCCAGCAGCTTAGGGGGACAGGGTAAAAGCTATGGCTACACCTTC
CASSLGGQGKSYGYTF
>TRBD2|TRBV7-3|TRBJ2-1|-
TGTGCCAGCAGCTCGGGACTAGCGGATTACAATGAGCAGTTCTTC
CASSSGLADYNEQFF
>TRBD1|TRBV27|TRBJ2-5|once
TGTGCCAGCAGTTGGGACAGGGACGAGACCCAGTACTTC
CASSWDRDETQYF
>TRBD1|TRBV7-9|TRBJ2-5|-
TGTGCCAGCAGCCCACCATTCGGGACAGAAGAGACCCAGTACTTC
CASSPPFGTEETQYF
>-|TRBV27|TRBJ1-2|-
TGTGCCAGCAGTCCCTATGTGGTCCGGGGGAGAGGTGGCTACACCTTC
CASSPYVVRGRGGYTF
>-|TRBV27|TRBJ2-7|-
TGTGCCAGCAGTTTAATATCAGGGGCCTCCTACGAGCAGTACTTC
CASSLISGASYEQYF
>-|TRBV4-1|TRBJ2-4|-
TGCGCCAGCAGATCGGGGAAAGGCAAAAACATTCAGTACTTC
CASRSGKGKNIQYF
>TRBD1|TRBV7-3|TRBJ1-2|-
TGTGCCAGCAGCTCCGGACAGGGGGCTGACGGAGGCTACACCTTC
CASSSGQGADGGYTF
>TRBD2|TRBV7-2|TRBJ2-7|-
TGTGCCAGCAGCTTAGCGGTAGCGGGAGCCTACGAGCAGTACTTC
CASSLAVAGAYEQYF
>-|TRBV29-1|TRBJ1-2|once
TGCAGCGTTGGCCAGGGGCCAGTCGGGTATGGCTACACCTTC
CSVGQGPVGYGYTF
>TRBD2|TRBV6-5|TRBJ2-7|-
TGTGCCAGCAGTTACTGGGGGCTAGCGGGAGACGAGCAGTACTTC
CASSYWGLAGDEQYF